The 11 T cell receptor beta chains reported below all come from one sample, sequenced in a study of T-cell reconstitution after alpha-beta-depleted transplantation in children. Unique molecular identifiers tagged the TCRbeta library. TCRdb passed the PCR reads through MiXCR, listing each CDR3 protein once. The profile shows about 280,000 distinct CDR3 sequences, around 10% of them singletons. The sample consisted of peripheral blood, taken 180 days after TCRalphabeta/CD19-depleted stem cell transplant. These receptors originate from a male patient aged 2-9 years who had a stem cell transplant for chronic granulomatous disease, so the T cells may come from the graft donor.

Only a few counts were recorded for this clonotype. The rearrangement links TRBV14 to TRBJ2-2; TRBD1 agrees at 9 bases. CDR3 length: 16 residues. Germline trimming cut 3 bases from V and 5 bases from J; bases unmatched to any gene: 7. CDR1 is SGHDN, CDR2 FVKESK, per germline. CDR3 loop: CASSHLRQGDTGELFF. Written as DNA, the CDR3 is TGTGCCAGCAGCCATCTTAGACAGGGGGATACCGGGGAGCTGTTTTTT.

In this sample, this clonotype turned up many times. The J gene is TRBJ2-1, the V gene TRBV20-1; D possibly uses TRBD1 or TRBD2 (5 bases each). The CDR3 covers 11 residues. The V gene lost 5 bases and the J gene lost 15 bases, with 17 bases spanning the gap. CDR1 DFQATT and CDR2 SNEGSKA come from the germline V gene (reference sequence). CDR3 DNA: TGCAGTGCTGGGGGAAGTGGGAGTCCGTTCTTC. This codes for CSAGGSGSPFF.

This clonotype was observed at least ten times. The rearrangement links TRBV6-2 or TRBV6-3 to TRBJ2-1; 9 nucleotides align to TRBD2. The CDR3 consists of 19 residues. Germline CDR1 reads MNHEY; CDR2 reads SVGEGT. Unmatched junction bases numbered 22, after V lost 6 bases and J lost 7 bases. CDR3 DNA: TGTGCCAGCAGACACGGACACCTTAGGGCGGGAGGGCCTAAGAATGAGCAGTTCTTC. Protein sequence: CASRHGHLRAGGPKNEQFF.

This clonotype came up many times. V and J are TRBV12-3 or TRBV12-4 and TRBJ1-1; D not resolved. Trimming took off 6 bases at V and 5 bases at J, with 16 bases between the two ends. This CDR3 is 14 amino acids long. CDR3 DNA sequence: TGTGCCAGCAGGAGGGCCGATTTTTTGACTGAAGCTTTCTTT. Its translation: CASRRADFLTEAFF.

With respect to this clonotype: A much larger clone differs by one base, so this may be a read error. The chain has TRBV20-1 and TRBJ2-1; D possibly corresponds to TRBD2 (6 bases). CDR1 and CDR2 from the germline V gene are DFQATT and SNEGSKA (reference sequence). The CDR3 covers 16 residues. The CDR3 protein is CSVISGRGSSYIEQFF. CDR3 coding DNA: TGCAGTGTAATTAGCGGACGGGGGAGCTCCTACATTGAGCAGTTCTTC.

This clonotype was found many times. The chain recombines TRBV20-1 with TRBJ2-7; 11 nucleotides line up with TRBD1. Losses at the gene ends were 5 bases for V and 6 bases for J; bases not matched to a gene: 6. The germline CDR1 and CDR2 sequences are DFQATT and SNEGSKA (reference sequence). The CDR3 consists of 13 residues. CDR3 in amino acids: CSASRDRGVEQYF. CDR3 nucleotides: TGCAGTGCTTCCCGGGACAGGGGGGTCGAGCAGTACTTC.

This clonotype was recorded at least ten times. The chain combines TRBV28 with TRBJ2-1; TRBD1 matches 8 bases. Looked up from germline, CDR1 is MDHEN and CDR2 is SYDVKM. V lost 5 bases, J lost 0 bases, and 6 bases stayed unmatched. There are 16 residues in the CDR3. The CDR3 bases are TGTGCCAGCAGTACGCCCGGGACAGGCTCCTACAATGAGCAGTTCTTC. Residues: CASSTPGTGSYNEQFF.

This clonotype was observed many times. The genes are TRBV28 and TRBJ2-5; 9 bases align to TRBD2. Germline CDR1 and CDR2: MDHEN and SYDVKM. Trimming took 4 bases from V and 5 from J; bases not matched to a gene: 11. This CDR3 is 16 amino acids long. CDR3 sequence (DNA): TGTGCCAGCAGTTCCTCACGGGGGACTAGCAGTGAGACCCAGTACTTC. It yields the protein CASSSSRGTSSETQYF.

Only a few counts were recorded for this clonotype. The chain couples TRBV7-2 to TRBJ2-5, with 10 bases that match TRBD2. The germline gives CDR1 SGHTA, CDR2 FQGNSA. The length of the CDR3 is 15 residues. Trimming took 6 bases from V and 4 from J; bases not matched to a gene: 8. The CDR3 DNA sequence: TGTGCCAGCAGTTACAGCGGGGGGGCCGGAGAGACCCAGTACTTC. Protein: CASSYSGGAGETQYF.

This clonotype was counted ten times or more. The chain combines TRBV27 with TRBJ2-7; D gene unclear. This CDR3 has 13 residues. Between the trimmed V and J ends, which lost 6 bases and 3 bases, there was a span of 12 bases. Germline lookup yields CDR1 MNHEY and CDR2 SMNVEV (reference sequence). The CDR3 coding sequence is TGTGCCAGCAGCACGCGGCTATACTACGAGCAGTACTTC. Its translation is CASSTRLYYEQYF.

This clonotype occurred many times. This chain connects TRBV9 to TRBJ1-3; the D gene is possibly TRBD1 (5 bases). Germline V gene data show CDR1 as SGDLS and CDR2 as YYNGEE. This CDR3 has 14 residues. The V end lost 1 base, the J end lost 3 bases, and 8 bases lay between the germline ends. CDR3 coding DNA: TGTGCCAGCAGCGTACGGGGGGATGGAAACACCATATATTTT. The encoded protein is CASSVRGDGNTIYF.